This TCR beta chain comes out of a study of blood T cell repertoires in COVID-19. TCRdb's copy holds only in-frame clones and misses some; the assay was immunoSEQ multiplex PCR. The table records around 310,000 clones, around nine tenths of them present only once. Individuals aged roughly 18 to 100 years were recruited from approximately 24 US areas. The CDR3 consists of 16 residues. Per germline, CDR1 MNHNS and CDR2 SASEGT. The V segment lost 2 bases and the J segment 0 bases; nucleotides outside the gene matches: 4. The receptor comes from a woman younger than 45 who had recovered from COVID-19. Material for sequencing was PBMCs or T cells enriched from blood (not recorded which). V gene TRBV6-1 combines with J gene TRBJ2-7, with TRBD2 identical over 10 bases. The CDR3 DNA reads TGTGCCAGCAGTGAAACGGGACTAGCGAGCTCCTACGAGCAGTACTTC. Translating gives CASSETGLASSYEQYF.